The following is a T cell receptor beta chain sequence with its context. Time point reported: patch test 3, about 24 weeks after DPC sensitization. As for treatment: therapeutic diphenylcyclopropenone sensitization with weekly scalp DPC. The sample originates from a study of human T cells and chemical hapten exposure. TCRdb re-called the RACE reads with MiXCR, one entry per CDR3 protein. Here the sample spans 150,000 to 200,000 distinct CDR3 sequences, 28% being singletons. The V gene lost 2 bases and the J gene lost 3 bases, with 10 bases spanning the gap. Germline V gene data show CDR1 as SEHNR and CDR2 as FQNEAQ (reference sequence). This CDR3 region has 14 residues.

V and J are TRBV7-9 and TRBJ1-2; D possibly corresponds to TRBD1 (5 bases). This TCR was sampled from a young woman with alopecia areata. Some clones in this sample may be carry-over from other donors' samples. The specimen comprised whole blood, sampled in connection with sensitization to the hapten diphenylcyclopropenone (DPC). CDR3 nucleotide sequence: TGTGCCAGCAGCTTACAGGGATCTTACTATGGCTACACCTTC. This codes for CASSLQGSYYGYTF.